This T cell receptor (beta chain) was captured in a study of cytomegalovirus exposure and HLA in healthy donors (dated by TCRdb to 2016 to 2017). About the full investigation: An earlier analysis of 550 to 700 of the donors reported about 250 Gb of sequence data and some 120 million unique TCR beta sequences from roughly 200 million T cells. Donor age, sex, ethnicity and CMV serostatus were collected together with the repertoire data. A later genetic analysis used genome-wide SNP genotypes for 398 of the 666 donors, treating that subset as a discovery cohort. Of the approximately 400 genotyped donors, approximately 83% fell in the genetic ancestry cluster associated with self-reported Caucasian donors. About 280 gigabases of sequencing data and approximately 91 million unique TCR sequences made up an early release that covered several hundred HLA-typed donors. Typing coverage varied by locus: roughly 629-630 donors for A, B, C, DRB1 and DQB1; approximately 500 for DQA1; over 600 for DPA1; under 490 for DPB1. Both class I and class II loci were covered by HLA typing, at four-digit resolution. Among under 450 genotyped donors of the cohort, an average of approximately 240,000 unique TCR beta nucleotide sequences were sequenced per donor, about a sixth of them non-productive. To decide whether each TCR beta V gene segment behaved as functional or pseudogenic, an earlier analysis of nearly 600 of the donors relied on high-throughput TCR beta sequencing. The study profiled the T cell repertoires of under 700 subjects by immunosequencing and related them to cytomegalovirus serostatus. The study was designed to test whether signatures of past pathogen exposure could be identified by cataloging public T cell receptors. Five DR-DQ haplotypes were handled as single units for association and clustering, since linkage in the cohort was strong. Rather than using new phenotypic data, the later analysis identified candidate immune exposures from TCR beta sequences and from how often those sequences occurred across donors. High-throughput TCR immunosequencing, statistical association of individual TCRs with disease status, and machine learning were combined to predict cytomegalovirus infection status. In a later analysis, previously published TCR beta repertoires from about 640 donors were re-analyzed and high-resolution HLA genotyping was added so that TCR occurrence patterns could be studied. Every discovery cohort repertoire had been produced on one sequencing platform. Besides the first cohort of 666 subjects, a separate validation cohort made up of roughly 120 different subjects was used. Results the study describes overall, beyond this receptor: At a false discovery rate of 0.05, a later analysis linked about 16,000 TCR beta sequences to specific HLA alleles. Presence/absence analyses assumed roughly uniform sequencing depth across donors, an assumption that may not hold. In an earlier analysis of about 600 of the donors, most TCR beta V segments appeared in productive rearrangements about 90% or about 30% of the time, broadly matching IMGT annotations. According to a later analysis, parvovirus B19, influenza, CMV and Epstein-Barr virus appeared linked to several top co-occurrence clusters. HLA typing was unavailable for some donors at each locus, so association tests used only the typed subset. Linkage disequilibrium might explain the correlated functional status among segregating V segments, but an unknown experimental factor could not be excluded. In a later analysis, the rate of TCR association differed among HLA loci, with DRB1 alleles having the most associated TCRs and HLA-C alleles having the fewest. It was suggested by the authors that the approach could potentially be generalized to other disease states and immunological phenotypes. Across donors, most TCR sequences were observed very rarely, whereas some public TCRs were present in many individuals. In a later genetic analysis, fewer N-insertions in productive TCRs were reported among donors in an Asian-associated ancestry cluster than the roughly 640-donor mean. The study gave a list of 150 to 200 TCR beta chains associated with cytomegalovirus. The classifier was reported to diagnose cytomegalovirus status with high specificity and sensitivity in both the original and validation cohorts. In a later analysis, most CMV-associated TCR beta chains were found to appear HLA-restricted, with HLA associations seemingly driven largely by CMV exposure. In a later analysis, HLA-associated TCR beta chains were found to be more clonally expanded and to have lower generation probabilities than equally common non-associated chains. Only TCR beta chains were sequenced in this cohort, and the absence of alpha or paired-chain data limited detectable features. A further reported finding was that TCR beta sequences accurately predicted the HLA-A and HLA-B alleles for most subjects in the first cohort. The earlier analysis of approximately 590 of the donors excluded roughly 17 rarely observed V segments, including chromosome 9 orphons, because counts were too low. V-gene and J-gene trimming of TCR beta chains was associated with a missense DCLRE1C variant in a later genetic analysis, and the association was replicated in an independent cohort. Three of the identified cytomegalovirus-associated TCR beta chains were confirmed in vitro to be specific for cytomegalovirus antigens. Strong co-occurrence of HLA alleles, especially DR and DQ, made assigning TCR associations to individual alleles difficult. CMV serostatus was the only immune exposure information available for the cohort. Some IMGT-functional V segments, including TRBV6-2 and TRBV6-3, could not be distinguished by the 87-base-pair reads and were therefore excluded. The sequencing pipeline was judged likely to have produced a cluster of highly shared sequence variants as a technical artifact.

The CDR3, cysteine through phenylalanine, is 14 amino acids long. This entry keeps only the CDR3 DNA: 42 bases, framed from base 1. At the junction V is shortened by 6 bases and J by 1 base, with 13 bases in between. The germline V gene encodes CDR1 KGHSH and CDR2 LQKENI. In this sample, this clone turned up a few times. Its specific antigen is unknown. There are no base qualities to consult, and no much larger clone falls within one base. The library was made by the immunoSEQ multiplex PCR assay. For the multiplex PCR, a mixture combining 60 forward primers for TCR Vbeta segments and 13 reverse primers for TCR Jbeta segments was used. A multiplex PCR assay on genomic DNA amplified the CDR3 region of rearranged TCR beta genes. On the Illumina HiSeq System, the amplified TCR beta libraries were sequenced as 87-base-pair reads. As for how the authors treated the data: A later analysis tallied 75 million to 95 million unique TCR beta chains across the 610 or so repertoires, and approximately 12 million of those chains were shared by two or more donors. To remove PCR and sequencing errors, raw reads were error-corrected and collapsed into unique sequences using a nearest-neighbor algorithm that merged closely related sequences. To assign V, D and J gene segments, CDR3 sequences were aligned to IMGT reference sequences. Each retained sequence needed at least a six-nucleotide match to both a V gene segment and a J gene segment. Rearrangements were called productive when the CDR3 lacked stop codons and stayed in frame with V and J; all others were non-productive. Following IMGT convention, CDR3 was defined as the stretch from the second conserved V-encoded cysteine up to the conserved J-encoded phenylalanine. In an earlier analysis of around 540 of the donors, sequences lacking an unambiguous match to a single V gene segment were excluded. An earlier analysis of 450 to 650 of the donors called V segments functional above 56.7% productive rearrangements and segregating when the between-donor standard deviation exceeded 5%. A statistical classification framework was built to diagnose cytomegalovirus status from the catalog of TCR beta chain sequences. A later analysis assigned V and J genes by comparing TCR nucleotide sequences with IMGT/GENE-DB human TR gene sequences. In a later analysis, CDR3 sequences and most-parsimonious VDJ recombination scenarios were assigned using the TCRdist pipeline. In a later analysis, each TCR beta chain was defined by its CDR3 amino acid sequence together with its V-gene family, and reads lacking a unique V-gene family were excluded. In a later analysis, 500 to 650 highly shared, low-generation-probability nucleotide sequences were removed to address suspected cross-contamination and a sequencing artifact. For each public chain, a later analysis derived a clonal expansion index from normalized ranks of inferred template counts within each repertoire. A later analysis computed generation probabilities with a VDJ recombination model fitted to out-of-frame rearrangements, and checked the results against IGoR. A later analysis scored TCR-TCR, TCR-HLA and TCR-CMV co-occurrence with hypergeometric tests, applying a repertoire-size bias correction to TCR pairs. To estimate false discovery rates, a later analysis permuted the HLA or CMV assignments 20 times. In a later analysis, co-occurring TCRs were grouped using DBSCAN, and TCRdist sequence similarity was added for clustering within HLA-allele-positive subsets. Co-occurrence clustering excluded repertoires with fewer than 30,000 or more than 120,000 public chains, plus five with anomalous nucleotide sharing. Not all clones reach the TCRdb copy of this immuneACCESS table, which keeps in-frame sequences only. Checked studies attribute under half of the gap to unresolved V genes and leave the rest unexplained. V and J calls and clone size are those listed in that table; D and trimming were worked out from the DNA. Within this sample are almost 85,000 clones, with roughly 78% of them counted one time only. Just under 2.5% of the sample is held by the ten biggest clonotypes.

The cohort was made up of 666 healthy bone marrow donors. Cohort members were all nominally healthy when sampled, although unrecorded immune exposures were likely present. The donor tested CMV seropositive, placing the donor among the 290 or so seropositive members of the cohort. A peripheral blood sample was provided by each donor, and peripheral blood mononuclear cells were used for TCR beta sequencing. Genomic DNA was extracted from the blood cell samples with the Qiagen DNeasy Blood Extraction Kit. The sequence derives from a male donor in good health and CMV-seropositive. Material: PBMCs. The chain is made from TRBV18 and TRBJ2-7, with a tentative D gene TRBD2 over 5 matching bases. The DNA reads as follows: TGTGCCAGCTCGCCGGGTAGCGAGTCCTACGAGCAGTACTTC. This is translated as CASSPGSESYEQYF.